At least ten counts were recorded for the clone carrying this TCR beta chain. What it recognizes is unknown. The time point was: persistent/refractory GD, antithyroid drugs over 5 years with positive TRAb. PBMCs were the source of the RNA used for TCR sequencing. Sequencing libraries for TCR beta were prepared with iRepertoire HTBI primers and Arm-PCR of CDR3 regions. TCRdb fed the multiplex PCR reads into MiXCR, producing one record per CDR3 protein. This sample has roughly 500,000 distinct CDR3 sequences; 20% to 25% occur once, and the top ten carry less than 15%. This sample is part of a study of regulatory T cells in long-lasting Graves disease. The study, taken as a whole, reports: Segments TRBV28, TRBJ1-2 and TRBJ2-5 showed preferential usage in persistent disease.

CDR1 is MNHEY, CDR2 SMNVEV, per germline (reference sequence). V lost 5 bases, J lost 5 bases, and 13 bases lay in between. This CDR3 spans 13 amino acids. Sequencing was performed on peripheral blood mononuclear cells (PBMCs), taken when the disease was refractory, from a patient treated with antithyroid drugs. The chain uses TRBV27 and TRBJ2-7; no reliable D call. The origin of this receptor is a female donor with Graves disease. CDR3 region: CASSPWAQNEQYF. The CDR3 DNA reads TGTGCCAGCAGTCCCTGGGCTCAGAACGAGCAGTACTTC.